These 16 T cell receptor beta chains were sequenced from one sample in a study of early T cells in non-severe SARS-CoV-2 infection. TCRdb independently ran MiXCR on the 5' RACE reads; one entry per CDR3 protein. The sample lists 55,000 to 65,000 distinct CDR3 sequences, more than 8.5% occurring once. The specimen sequenced was whole blood. These receptors all come from an adult who was a healthcare worker with PCR-confirmed SARS-CoV-2 infection or an uninfected control (not recorded which).

This clonotype was recorded a few times. The V call is TRBV6-6, the J call TRBJ2-7; 8 nucleotides agree with TRBD2. CDR3 length: 13 amino acids. The germline V gene has CDR1 MNHNY and CDR2 SVGAGI (reference sequence). Germline trimming cut 5 bases from V and 3 bases from J; bases unmatched to any gene: 3. The CDR3 spells CASSTRGGYEQYF. CDR3 nucleotide sequence: TGTGCCAGCAGTACACGGGGGGGCTACGAGCAGTACTTC.

The table lists this clonotype with many counts. The junction shows a germline mismatch at one end, possibly a read error. The chain has TRBV6-5 and TRBJ1-1; 8 bases align to TRBD1. Germline V gives CDR1 MNHEY, CDR2 SVGAGI. The CDR3 has 14 residues. As DNA, the CDR3 is TGTGCCAGCAGTGCGCCCTACAGGGGGGCTGAAGTTTTCTTT. Residues: CASSAPYRGAEVFF.

This clonotype has ten or more counts. CDR3 coding DNA: TGTGCCAGCGGGGATAAGGGAAATCACCTCTACAATGAGCAGTTCTTC. Amino acids: CASGDKGNHLYNEQFF. The gene calls are TRBV7-2 and TRBJ2-1, with D uncertain. Germline V lookup: CDR1 SGHTA, CDR2 FQGNSA. This CDR3 contains 16 residues. Trimming left V 8 bases short and J 3 bases short, with 20 bases between.

This clonotype was detected a few times. This chain connects TRBV7-9 to TRBJ2-1, with 8 bases aligning to TRBD2. Germline lookup yields CDR1 SEHNR and CDR2 FQNEAQ (reference sequence). CDR3 length: 14 residues. V lost 5 bases, J lost 4 bases, and 4 bases stayed unmatched. As DNA, the CDR3 is TGTGCCAGCAGCCTCCTAGCGGGTTACAATGAGCAGTTCTTC. Protein sequence: CASSLLAGYNEQFF.

Here the CDR3 reads CASSPSDGNEQFF. The CDR3 DNA is TGTGCCAGCAGCCCCTCAGACGGGAATGAGCAGTTCTTC. The chain links TRBV7-2 to TRBJ2-1; D unclear. Trimming stripped 5 bases from V and 7 bases from J, with 12 bases between. The CDR3 extends over 13 amino acids. Germline V gene sequence: CDR1 SGHTA, CDR2 FQGNSA. Drawing the rest from reference TRBV7-2 and TRBJ2-1, the complete variable domain is GAGVSQSPSNKVTEKGKDVELRCDPISGHTALYWYRQSLGQGLEFLIYFQGNSAPDKSGLPSDRFSAERTGGSVSTLTIQRTQQEDSAVYLCASSPSDGNEQFFGPGTRLTVL.

The chain carries TRBV7-2 and TRBJ2-7; D may be TRBD1 or TRBD2 (5 bases each). Germline-derived CDR1 and CDR2 are SGHTA and FQGNSA. The ends were cut back, 3 bases at V and 3 bases at J, with 15 bases in the middle. The length of the CDR3 is 15 residues. CDR3 DNA sequence: TGTGCCAGCAGCTTCTCCGGGACGGAAGTCTACGAGCAGTACTTC. Translation gives CASSFSGTEVYEQYF. Based on the CDR3 plus reference TRBV7-2 and TRBJ2-7, the full variable domain is GAGVSQSPSNKVTEKGKDVELRCDPISGHTALYWYRQSLGQGLEFLIYFQGNSAPDKSGLPSDRFSAERTGGSVSTLTIQRTQQEDSAVYLCASSFSGTEVYEQYFGPGTRLTVT.

This clonotype was counted many times. The chain employs TRBV21-1 and TRBJ1-5; TRBD1 was called by the table and not checked on the DNA. TRBV21-1 is a pseudogene segment. The CDR3 has 17 amino acids. The CDR3 DNA reads as TGTGCCAGCAACAGGGTGGTCAGAACTCTTAGCAATCAGCCCCAGCATTTT. Its protein product is CASNRVVRTLSNQPQHF.

This clonotype occurred many times. V gene TRBV2 combines with J gene TRBJ2-7; unclear D gene. This CDR3 has 12 residues. Germline lookup yields CDR1 SNHLY and CDR2 FYNNEI. With 6 bases removed from V and 2 bases from J, the gap between germline ends came to 8 bases. CDR3 residues: CASSLHTYEQYF. The CDR3 DNA sequence: TGTGCCAGCAGCCTGCACACCTACGAGCAGTACTTC.

This clonotype has ten or more counts. The chain carries TRBV7-2 and TRBJ2-1; 9 bases match TRBD2. The CDR3 is 16 residues long. Trimming took 5 bases from V and 4 from J; bases not matched to a gene: 9. Germline lookup yields CDR1 SGHTA and CDR2 FQGNSA. This CDR3 reads CASSPQAAGGYNEQFF. The CDR3 DNA reads as TGTGCCAGCAGCCCCCAAGCAGCGGGAGGATACAATGAGCAGTTCTTC.

This clonotype turned up a few times. The chain combines TRBV7-9 with TRBJ1-1, with D perhaps TRBD1 (6 bases). Germline V gene sequence: CDR1 SEHNR, CDR2 FQNEAQ (reference sequence). The V end lost 4 bases, the J end lost 4 bases, and 19 bases lay between the germline ends. This CDR3 contains 16 residues. The CDR3 loop is CASSWWVRGRITEAFF. CDR3 DNA: TGTGCCAGCAGCTGGTGGGTTCGGGGGCGCATCACTGAAGCTTTCTTT. The variable domain in full, completed from reference TRBV7-9 and TRBJ1-1, reads DTGVSQNPRHKITKRGQNVTFRCDPISEHNRLYWYRQTLGQGPEFLTYFQNEAQLEKSRLLSDRFSAERPKGSFSTLEIQRTEQGDSAMYLCASSWWVRGRITEAFFGQGTRLTVV.

Ten or more counts support this clonotype. J is TRBJ2-2 and V is TRBV19; tentative D call: TRBD1 (6 bases). With 1 base removed from V and 6 bases from J, the gap between germline ends came to 15 bases. The CDR3 loop spans 16 amino acids. Germline V CDR1 and CDR2: LNHDA, SQIVND (reference sequence). The DNA of the CDR3 is TGTGCCAGTAGTATAGCTCGGCAGGGGTCCGCCGGGGAGCTGTTTTTT. Amino acids: CASSIARQGSAGELFF.

This clonotype has just a few counts. The rearrangement uses TRBV4-3 and TRBJ2-5; D is perhaps TRBD1 or TRBD2 (5 bases each). The germline gives CDR1 LGHNA, CDR2 YSLEER. The CDR3 consists of 15 residues. V dropped 4 bases and J dropped 6 bases, with 18 bases sitting between them. Here the CDR3 reads CASSLNFGTSKTQYF. The CDR3 nucleotides are TGCGCCAGCAGCCTGAATTTTGGGACGTCCAAGACCCAGTACTTC.

This clonotype was seen repeatedly, ten times or more. This chain uses TRBV20-1 with TRBJ2-7, with 7 bases matching TRBD1. J gave up 3 bases and V 6 bases, and 14 bases lay outside the gene matches. Germline V gene sequence: CDR1 DFQATT, CDR2 SNEGSKA (reference sequence). The CDR3 sequence is 15 residues long. CDR3 protein: CSAAEVDRAGYEQYF. CDR3 DNA: TGCAGTGCCGCCGAAGTAGACAGGGCGGGCTACGAGCAGTACTTC.

This sequence joins TRBV5-1 and TRBJ2-3; 9 bases line up with TRBD2. V was pared by 3 bases and J by 0 bases, with 8 bases of the junction left unmatched. Germline V CDR1 and CDR2: SGHRS, YFSETQ. There are 17 residues in the CDR3. CDR3 sequence reads: CASSSRGGRASTDTQYF. For the CDR3, the DNA is TGCGCCAGCAGCTCACGGGGCGGGAGGGCTAGCACAGATACGCAGTATTTT.

This clonotype was seen many times. V is TRBV2 and J is TRBJ1-5, with 8 positions matching TRBD1. The CDR3 loop spans 15 amino acids. Trimming took 6 bases from V and 6 from J; bases not matched to a gene: 10. Germline lookup yields CDR1 SNHLY and CDR2 FYNNEI. As DNA, the CDR3 is TGTGCCAGCAGCGCAATGACAGGGGAGAGTCAGCCCCAGCATTTT. As protein: CASSAMTGESQPQHF.

The sample holds a few counts of this clonotype. The J gene is TRBJ2-2, the V gene TRBV5-1; perhaps TRBD2 as D (5 bases). Trimming took off 4 bases at V and 1 base at J, with 11 bases between the two ends. The CDR3 contains 15 residues. Germline values: CDR1 SGHRS, CDR2 YFSETQ. The CDR3 DNA reads TGCGCCAGCAGCATTAGCGCCAAGAACACCGGGGAGCTGTTTTTT. It translates to CASSISAKNTGELFF.